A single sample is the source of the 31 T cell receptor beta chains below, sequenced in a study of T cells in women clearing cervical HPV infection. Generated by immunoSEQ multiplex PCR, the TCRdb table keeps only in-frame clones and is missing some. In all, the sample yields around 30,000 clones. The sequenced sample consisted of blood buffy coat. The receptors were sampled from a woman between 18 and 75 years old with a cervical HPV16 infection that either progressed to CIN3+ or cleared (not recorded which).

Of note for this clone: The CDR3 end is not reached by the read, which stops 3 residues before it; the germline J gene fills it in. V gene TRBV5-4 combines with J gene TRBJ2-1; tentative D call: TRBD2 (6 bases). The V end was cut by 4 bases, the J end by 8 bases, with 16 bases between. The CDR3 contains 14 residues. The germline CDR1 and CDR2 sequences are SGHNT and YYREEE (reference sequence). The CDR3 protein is CASSLDAGNYEQFF. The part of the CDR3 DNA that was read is TGTGCCAGCAGCCTGGATGCGGGGAACTATGAG.

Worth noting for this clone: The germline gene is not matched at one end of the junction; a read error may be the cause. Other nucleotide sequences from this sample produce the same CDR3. The CDR3: CASSFGGNPNTIYF. Incomplete CDR3 DNA: TGTGCCAGCAGCTTCGGGGGGAACCCGAACACT. The rearrangement joins TRBV7-4 to TRBJ1-3, with a weak D call TRBD1 (5 bases). Read data end 3 residues before the CDR3 end; the end is taken from the germline J gene. CDR3 length: 14 residues. CDR1 is SGHVT, CDR2 SQSDAQ, per germline.

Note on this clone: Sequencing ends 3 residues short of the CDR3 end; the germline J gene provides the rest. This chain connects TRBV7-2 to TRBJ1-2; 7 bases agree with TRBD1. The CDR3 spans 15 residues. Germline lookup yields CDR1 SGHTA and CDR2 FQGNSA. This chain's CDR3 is CASSPSGGTVFFYTF. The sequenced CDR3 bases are TGTGCCAGCAGCCCCAGCGGGGGGACAGTTTTTTTC.

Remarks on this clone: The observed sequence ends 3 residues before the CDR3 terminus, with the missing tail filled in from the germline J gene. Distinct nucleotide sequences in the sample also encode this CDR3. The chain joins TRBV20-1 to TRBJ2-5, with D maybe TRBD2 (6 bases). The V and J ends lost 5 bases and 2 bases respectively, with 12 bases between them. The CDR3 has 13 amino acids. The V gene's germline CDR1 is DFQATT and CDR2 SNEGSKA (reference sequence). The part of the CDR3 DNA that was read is TGCAGTGCTCGCCGGGACTTTCAAGAGACC. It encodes CSARRDFQET. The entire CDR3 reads CSARRDFQETQYF.

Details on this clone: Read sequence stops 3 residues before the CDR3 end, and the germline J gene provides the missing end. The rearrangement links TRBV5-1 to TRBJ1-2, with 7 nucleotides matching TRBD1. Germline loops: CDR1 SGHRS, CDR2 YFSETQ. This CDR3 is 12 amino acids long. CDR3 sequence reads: CASARDREGYTF. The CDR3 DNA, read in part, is TGCGCCAGCGCCCGGGACAGAGAGGGC. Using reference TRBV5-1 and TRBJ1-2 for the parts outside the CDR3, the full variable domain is KAGVTQTPRYLIKTRGQQVTLSCSPISGHRSVSWYQQTPGQGLQFLFEYFSETQRNKGNFPGRFSGRQFSNSRSEMNVSTLELGDSALYLCASARDREGYTFGSGTRLTVV.

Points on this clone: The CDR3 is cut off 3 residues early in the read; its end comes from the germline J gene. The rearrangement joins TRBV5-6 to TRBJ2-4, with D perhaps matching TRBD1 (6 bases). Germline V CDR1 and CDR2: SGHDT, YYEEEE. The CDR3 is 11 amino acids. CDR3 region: CASSWVGGQYF. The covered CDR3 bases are TGTGCCAGCAGCTGGGTAGGGGGT.

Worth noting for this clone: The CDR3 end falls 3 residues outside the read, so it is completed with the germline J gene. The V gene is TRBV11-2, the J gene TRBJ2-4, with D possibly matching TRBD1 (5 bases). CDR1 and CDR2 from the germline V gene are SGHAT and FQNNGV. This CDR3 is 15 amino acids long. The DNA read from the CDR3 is TGTGCCAGCAGCTCCCTTAGGGCAGGGCAAAATGGT. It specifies CASSSLRAGQNG. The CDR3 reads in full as CASSSLRAGQNGQYF.

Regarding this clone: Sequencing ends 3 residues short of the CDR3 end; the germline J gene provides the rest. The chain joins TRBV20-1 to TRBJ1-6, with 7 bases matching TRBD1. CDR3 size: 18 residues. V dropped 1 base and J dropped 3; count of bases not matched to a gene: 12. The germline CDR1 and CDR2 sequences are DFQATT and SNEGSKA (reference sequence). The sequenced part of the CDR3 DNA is TGCAGTGCTAGAGCCGGCTTCGGGACAGAACTCTATAATTCACCC. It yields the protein CSARAGFGTELYNSP. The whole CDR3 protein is CSARAGFGTELYNSPLHF.

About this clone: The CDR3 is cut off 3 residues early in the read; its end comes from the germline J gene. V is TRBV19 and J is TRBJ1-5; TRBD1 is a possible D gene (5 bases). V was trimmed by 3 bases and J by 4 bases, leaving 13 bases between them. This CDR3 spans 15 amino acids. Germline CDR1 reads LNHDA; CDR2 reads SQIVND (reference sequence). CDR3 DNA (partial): TGTGCCAGTAGTATGCTTCGACAGTTAAATCAGCCC. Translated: CASSMLRQLNQP. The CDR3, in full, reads CASSMLRQLNQPQHF.

The covered CDR3 bases are TGTGCCAGTAGGCGACTCAGCGACAATGAG. It codes for CASRRLSDNE. The entire CDR3 protein reads CASRRLSDNEQFF. The genes are TRBV19 and TRBJ2-1; D remains ambiguous. The read is 3 residues too short to cover the CDR3 end, so that end is filled in from the germline J gene. This CDR3 is built from 13 residues. V shed 6 bases and J shed 5 bases, with 11 bases lying between them. Germline V gene data show CDR1 as LNHDA and CDR2 as SQIVND (reference sequence). Full variable domain (outside the CDR3, taken from reference TRBV19 and TRBJ2-1): DGGITQSPKYLFRKEGQNVTLSCEQNLNHDAMYWYRQDPGQGLRLIYYSQIVNDFQKGDIAEGYSVSREKKESFPLTVTSAQKNPTAFYLCASRRLSDNEQFFGPGTRLTVL.

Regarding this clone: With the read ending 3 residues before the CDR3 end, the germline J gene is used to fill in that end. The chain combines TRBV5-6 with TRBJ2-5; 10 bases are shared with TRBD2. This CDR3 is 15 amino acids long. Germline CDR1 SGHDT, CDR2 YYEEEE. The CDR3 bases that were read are TGTGCCAGCAGCCTCGAGCGGGGGGGCGCAGATACC. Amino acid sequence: CASSLERGGADT. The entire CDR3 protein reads CASSLERGGADTQYF.

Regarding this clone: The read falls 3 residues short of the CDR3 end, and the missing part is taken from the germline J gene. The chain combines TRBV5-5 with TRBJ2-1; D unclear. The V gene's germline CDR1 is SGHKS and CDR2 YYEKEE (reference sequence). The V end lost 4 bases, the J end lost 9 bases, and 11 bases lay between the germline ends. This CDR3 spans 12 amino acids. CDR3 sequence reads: CASSPKFGEQFF. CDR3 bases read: TGTGCCAGCAGCCCGAAATTCGGTGAG. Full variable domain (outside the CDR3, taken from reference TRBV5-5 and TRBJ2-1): DAGVTQSPTHLIKTRGQQVTLRCSPISGHKSVSWYQQVLGQGPQFIFQYYEKEERGRGNFPDRFSARQFPNYSSELNVNALLLGDSALYLCASSPKFGEQFFGPGTRLTVL.

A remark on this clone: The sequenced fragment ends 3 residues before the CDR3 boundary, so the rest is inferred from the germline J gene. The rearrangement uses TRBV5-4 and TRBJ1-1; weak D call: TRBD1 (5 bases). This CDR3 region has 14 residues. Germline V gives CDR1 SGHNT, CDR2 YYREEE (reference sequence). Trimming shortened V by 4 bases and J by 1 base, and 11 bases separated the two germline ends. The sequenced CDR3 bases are TGTGCCAGCAGCCTAATAGACAGGAACACTGAA. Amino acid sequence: CASSLIDRNTE. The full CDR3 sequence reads CASSLIDRNTEAFF. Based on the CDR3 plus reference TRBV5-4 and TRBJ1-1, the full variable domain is ETGVTQSPTHLIKTRGQQVTLRCSSQSGHNTVSWYQQALGQGPQFIFQYYREEENGRGNFPPRFSGLQFPNYSSELNVNALELDDSALYLCASSLIDRNTEAFFGQGTRLTVV.

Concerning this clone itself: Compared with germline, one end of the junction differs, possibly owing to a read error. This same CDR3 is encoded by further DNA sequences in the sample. The CDR3 is CASSQQGSVNTIYF. The sequenced part of the CDR3 DNA is TGTGCCAGTAGTCAACAGGGATCCGTAAACACA. The chain couples TRBV19 to TRBJ1-3; perhaps TRBD1 as D (6 bases). Sequencing ends 3 residues short of the CDR3 end; the germline J gene provides the rest. Germline CDR1 reads LNHDA; CDR2 reads SQIVND (reference sequence). The CDR3 is 14 residues long.

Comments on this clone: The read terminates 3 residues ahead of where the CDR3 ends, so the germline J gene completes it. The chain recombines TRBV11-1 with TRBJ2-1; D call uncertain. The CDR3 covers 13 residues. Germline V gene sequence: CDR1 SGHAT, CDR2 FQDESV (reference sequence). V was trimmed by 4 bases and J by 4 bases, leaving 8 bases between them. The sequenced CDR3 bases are TGTGCCAGCAGCTCTGGGCCATACAATGAG. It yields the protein CASSSGPYNE. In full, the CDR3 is CASSSGPYNEQFF.

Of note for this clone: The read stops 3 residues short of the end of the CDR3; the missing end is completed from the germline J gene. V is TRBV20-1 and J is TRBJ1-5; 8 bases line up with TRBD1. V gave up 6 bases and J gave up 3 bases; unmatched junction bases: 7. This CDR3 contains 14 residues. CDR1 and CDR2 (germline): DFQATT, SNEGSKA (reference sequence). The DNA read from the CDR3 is TGCAGTGCAACGGACAGGGCCCCCAATCAGCCC. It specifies CSATDRAPNQP. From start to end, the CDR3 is CSATDRAPNQPQHF.

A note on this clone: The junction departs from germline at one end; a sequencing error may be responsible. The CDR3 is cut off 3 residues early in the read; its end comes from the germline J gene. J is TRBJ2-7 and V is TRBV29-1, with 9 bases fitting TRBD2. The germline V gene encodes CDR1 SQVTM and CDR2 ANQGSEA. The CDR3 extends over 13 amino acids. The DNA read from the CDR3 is TGCTGCGTGGAGAGTAGCGGGGGTTACGAG. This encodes CCVESSGGYE. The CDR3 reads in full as CCVESSGGYEQYF.

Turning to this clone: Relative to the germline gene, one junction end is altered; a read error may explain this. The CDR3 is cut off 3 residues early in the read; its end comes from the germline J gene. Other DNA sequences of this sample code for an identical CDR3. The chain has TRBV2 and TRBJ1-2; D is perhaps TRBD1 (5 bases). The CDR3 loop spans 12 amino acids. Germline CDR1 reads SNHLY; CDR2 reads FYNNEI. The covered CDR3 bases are TGTGCCAGCATCCCAGGGAACTATGGT. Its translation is CASIPGNYG. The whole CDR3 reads CASIPGNYGYTF. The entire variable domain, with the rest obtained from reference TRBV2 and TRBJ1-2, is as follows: EPEVTQTPSHQVTQMGQEVILRCVPISNHLYFYWYRQILGQKVEFLVSFYNNEISEKSEIFDDQFSVERPDGSNFTLKIRSTKLEDSAMYFCASIPGNYGYTFGSGTRLTVV.

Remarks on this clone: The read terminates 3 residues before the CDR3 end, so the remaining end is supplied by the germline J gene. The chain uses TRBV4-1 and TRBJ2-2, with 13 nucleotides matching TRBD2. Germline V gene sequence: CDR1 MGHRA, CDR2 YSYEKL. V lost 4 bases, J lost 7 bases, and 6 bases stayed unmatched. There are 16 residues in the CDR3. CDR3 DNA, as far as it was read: TGCGCCAGCAGCCCAGGGACTAGCGGGGTGGGCGGGGAG. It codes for CASSPGTSGVGGE. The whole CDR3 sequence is CASSPGTSGVGGELFF.

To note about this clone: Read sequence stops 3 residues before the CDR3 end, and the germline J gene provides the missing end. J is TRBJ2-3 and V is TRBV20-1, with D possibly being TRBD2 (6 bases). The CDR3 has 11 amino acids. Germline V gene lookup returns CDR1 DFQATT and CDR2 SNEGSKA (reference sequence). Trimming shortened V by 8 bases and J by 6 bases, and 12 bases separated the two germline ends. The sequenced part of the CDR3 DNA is TGCAGTACTATACGGGGGGATACG. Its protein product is CSTIRGDT. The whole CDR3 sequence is CSTIRGDTQYF.

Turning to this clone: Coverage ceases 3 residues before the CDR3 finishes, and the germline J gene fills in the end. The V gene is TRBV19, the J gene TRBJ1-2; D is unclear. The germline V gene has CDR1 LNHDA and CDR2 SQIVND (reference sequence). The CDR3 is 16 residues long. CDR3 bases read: TGTGCCAGTAGCGAATCTAGCGGGAGGATCTACAATGAC. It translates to CASSESSGRIYND. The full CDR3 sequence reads CASSESSGRIYNDYTF.

CDR3 residues: CASSYSSGRALTGELFF. CDR3 DNA (partial): TGTGCCAGCAGTTACTCGAGCGGGAGGGCCCTAACCGGGGAG. The chain links TRBV6-2 or TRBV6-3 to TRBJ2-2; 10 bases line up with TRBD2. The read ends 3 residues shy of where the CDR3 ends; the end is completed using the germline J gene. Germline V gene data show CDR1 as MNHEY and CDR2 as SVGEGT. V trimming: 0 bases; J trimming: 5 bases; junction bases outside the gene matches: 6. The CDR3 contains 17 residues.

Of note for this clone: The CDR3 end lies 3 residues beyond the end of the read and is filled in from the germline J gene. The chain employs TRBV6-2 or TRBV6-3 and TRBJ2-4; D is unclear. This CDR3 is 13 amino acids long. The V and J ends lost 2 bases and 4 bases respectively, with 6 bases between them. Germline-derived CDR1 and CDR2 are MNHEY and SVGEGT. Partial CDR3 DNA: TGTGCCAGCAGTTACACACAGAAAAACATT. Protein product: CASSYTQKNI. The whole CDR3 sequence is CASSYTQKNIQYF.

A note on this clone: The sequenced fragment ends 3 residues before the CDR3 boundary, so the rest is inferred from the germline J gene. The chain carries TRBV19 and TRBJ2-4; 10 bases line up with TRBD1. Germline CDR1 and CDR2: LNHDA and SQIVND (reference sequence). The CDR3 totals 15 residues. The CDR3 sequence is CASTRQGARRYGQYF. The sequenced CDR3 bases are TGTGCCAGCACTCGACAGGGGGCGCGGCGTTATGGT.

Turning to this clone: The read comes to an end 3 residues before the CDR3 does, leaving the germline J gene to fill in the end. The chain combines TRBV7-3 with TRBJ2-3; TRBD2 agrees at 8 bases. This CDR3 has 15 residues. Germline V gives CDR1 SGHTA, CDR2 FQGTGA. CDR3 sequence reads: CASSLGGGAGETQYF. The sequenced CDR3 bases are TGTGCCAGCAGCTTAGGCGGAGGAGCGGGAGAGACG.

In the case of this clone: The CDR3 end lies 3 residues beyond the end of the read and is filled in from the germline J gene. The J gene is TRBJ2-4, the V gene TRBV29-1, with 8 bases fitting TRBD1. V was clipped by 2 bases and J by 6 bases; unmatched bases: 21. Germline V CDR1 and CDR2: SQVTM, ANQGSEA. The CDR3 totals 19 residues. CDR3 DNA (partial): TGCAGCGTTGAATCACACTTCTGGACAGGGATTTCCCACAGAAACATT. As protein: CSVESHFWTGISHRNI. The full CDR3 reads CSVESHFWTGISHRNIQYF.

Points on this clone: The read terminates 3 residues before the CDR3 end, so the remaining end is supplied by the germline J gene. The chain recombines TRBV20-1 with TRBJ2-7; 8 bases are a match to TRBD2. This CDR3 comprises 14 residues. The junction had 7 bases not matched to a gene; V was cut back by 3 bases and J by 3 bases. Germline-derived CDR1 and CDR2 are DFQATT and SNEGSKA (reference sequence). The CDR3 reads CSASPPGLVYEQYF. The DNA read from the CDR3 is TGCAGTGCTAGTCCGCCGGGACTAGTCTACGAG.

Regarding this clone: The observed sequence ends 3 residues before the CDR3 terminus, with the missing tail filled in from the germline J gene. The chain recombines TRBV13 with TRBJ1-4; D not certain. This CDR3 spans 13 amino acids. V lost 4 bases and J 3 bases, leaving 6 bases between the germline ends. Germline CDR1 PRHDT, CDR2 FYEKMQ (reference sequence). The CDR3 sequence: CASSSGSNEKLFF. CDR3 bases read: TGTGCCAGCAGCTCCGGGTCTAATGAAAAA.

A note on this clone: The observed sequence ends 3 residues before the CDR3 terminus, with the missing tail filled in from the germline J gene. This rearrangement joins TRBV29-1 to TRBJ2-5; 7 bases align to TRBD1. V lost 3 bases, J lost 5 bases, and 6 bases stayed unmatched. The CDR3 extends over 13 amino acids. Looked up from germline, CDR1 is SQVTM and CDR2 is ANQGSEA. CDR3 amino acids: CSVDLRGRETQYF. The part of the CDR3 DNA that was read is TGCAGCGTTGACCTTAGGGGGCGCGAGACC.

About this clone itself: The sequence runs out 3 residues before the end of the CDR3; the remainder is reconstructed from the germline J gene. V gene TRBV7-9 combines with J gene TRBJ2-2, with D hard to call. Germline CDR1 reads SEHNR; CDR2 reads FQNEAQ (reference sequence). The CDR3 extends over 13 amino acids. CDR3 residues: CASSFTESEKLFF. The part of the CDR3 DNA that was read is TGTGCCAGCAGCTTTACAGAATCCGAAAAG.

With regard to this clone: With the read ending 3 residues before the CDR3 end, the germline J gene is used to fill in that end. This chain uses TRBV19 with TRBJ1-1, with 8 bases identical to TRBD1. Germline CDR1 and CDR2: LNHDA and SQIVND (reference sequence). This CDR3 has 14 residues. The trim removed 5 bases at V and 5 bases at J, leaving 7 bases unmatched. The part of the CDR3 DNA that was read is TGTGCCAGTAGTTCCCAGGGGGCGGGAACTGAA. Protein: CASSSQGAGTE. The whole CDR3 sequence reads CASSSQGAGTEAFF.